A single sample gave rise to the 17 T cell receptor beta chains below, sequenced in a study of OX40 agonist ivuxolimab in advanced cancers. Some clones are missing from TCRdb's copy, which holds only in-frame ones; the method was immunoSEQ multiplex PCR. The table lists about 19,000 clones, around 85% of them singletons. The sample in question was CD4+ or CD8+ T cells sorted from blood, obtained in a trial of the OX40 agonist ivuxolimab. The source is an adult with an advanced solid tumor such as melanoma, head and neck, liver or kidney cancer.

The chain combines TRBV5-1 with TRBJ2-3; no reliable D call. This CDR3 has 15 residues. CDR1 and CDR2 (germline): SGHRS, YFSETQ. Trimming took off 1 base at V and 2 bases at J, with 11 bases between the two ends. The CDR3 DNA follows: TGCGCCAGCAGCTTGAACGGTGACACCACAGATACGCAGTATTTT. Its protein is CASSLNGDTTDTQYF.

V and J are TRBV10-3 and TRBJ2-3, with TRBD2 matching over 9 bases. V lost 2 bases and J lost 4; bases outside the gene matches: 7. The CDR3 covers 16 residues. The germline gives CDR1 ENHRY, CDR2 SYGVKD. Written as DNA, the CDR3 is TGTGCCATCAGTGAGGAAAGCGGGGGGCCCCCAGATACGCAGTATTTT. The encoded protein is CAISEESGGPPDTQYF.

This chain uses TRBV19 with TRBJ2-3; the D is unclear. Trimming removed 6 bases from V and 6 bases from J, with 7 bases in between. This CDR3 spans 11 amino acids. Germline V gives CDR1 LNHDA, CDR2 SQIVND (reference sequence). The CDR3 is CASSLKDTQYF. For the CDR3, the DNA is TGTGCCAGTAGCCTAAAGGATACGCAGTATTTT.

This rearrangement joins TRBV9 to TRBJ2-3; D gene ambiguous. This CDR3 region has 14 residues. V was clipped by 3 bases and J by 0 bases, with 8 bases between them. CDR1 SGDLS and CDR2 YYNGEE come from the germline V gene. The CDR3 spells CASSAGYSTDTQYF. CDR3 sequence (DNA): TGTGCCAGCAGCGCGGGTTACAGCACAGATACGCAGTATTTT. Using reference TRBV9 and TRBJ2-3 for the parts outside the CDR3, the full variable domain is DSGVTQTPKHLITATGQRVTLRCSPRSGDLSVYWYQQSLDQGLQFLIQYYNGEERAKGNILERFSAQQFPDLHSELNLSSLELGDSALYFCASSAGYSTDTQYFGPGTRLTVL.

The V call is TRBV10-3, the J call TRBJ1-3, with D unresolved. The CDR3 is 13 amino acids. CDR1 ENHRY and CDR2 SYGVKD come from the germline V gene. V lost 4 bases and J lost 1, with 5 bases in between. The CDR3 reads CAISVPSGNTIYF. CDR3 DNA: TGTGCCATCAGTGTACCTTCTGGAAACACCATATATTTT.

The CDR3 protein is CASSQERSNTEAFF. The DNA of the CDR3 is TGTGCCAGCAGCCAAGAACGATCGAACACTGAAGCTTTCTTT. This chain joins TRBV4-2 and TRBJ1-1; D remains unclear. Germline V gene lookup returns CDR1 LGHNA and CDR2 YNFKEQ. The CDR3 sequence is 14 residues long. The germline V and J ends were trimmed by 0 bases and 1 base, with 6 bases remaining between them.

The V gene is TRBV7-2, the J gene TRBJ2-7; TRBD2 agrees at 11 bases. The CDR3 consists of 18 residues. The junction had 17 bases not matched to a gene; V was cut back by 2 bases and J by 8 bases. CDR1 is SGHTA, CDR2 FQGNSA, per germline. CDR3 DNA sequence: TGTGCCAGCAGCTTACGGGTTTGGCTAGCGGGGGGCGTGGGAAAGCAGTACTTC. The encoded protein is CASSLRVWLAGGVGKQYF.

The chain couples TRBV7-6 to TRBJ2-3; D not resolved. The CDR3 is made up of 13 amino acids. Trimming stripped 1 base from V and 2 bases from J, with 4 bases between. Germline assignment: CDR1 SGHVS and CDR2 FNYEAQ. CDR3 nucleotide sequence: TGTGCCAGCAGCTTAGGGGCCACAGATACGCAGTATTTT. It translates to CASSLGATDTQYF.

The chain recombines TRBV6-6 with TRBJ2-5; 12 bases fit TRBD2. V trimming: 6 bases; J trimming: 1 base; junction bases outside the gene matches: 3. This CDR3 has 15 amino acids. The V gene's germline CDR1 is MNHNY and CDR2 SVGAGI (reference sequence). The CDR3 sequence is CASRGTSGRQETQYF. CDR3 nucleotide sequence: TGTGCCAGCAGGGGGACTAGCGGGCGCCAAGAGACCCAGTACTTC.

The chain combines TRBV2 with TRBJ1-5, with 10 bases fitting TRBD1. V gave up 6 bases and J gave up 6 bases; unmatched junction bases: 5. The CDR3 covers 14 residues. Per the germline V gene, CDR1 is SNHLY and CDR2 is FYNNEI. CDR3 nucleotide sequence: TGTGCCAGCAGGGGGGGGACAGGGGCTCAGCCCCAGCATTTT. The encoded protein is CASRGGTGAQPQHF.

This chain joins TRBV27 and TRBJ2-3; D remains unclear. Germline lookup yields CDR1 MNHEY and CDR2 SMNVEV (reference sequence). The CDR3 sequence is 11 residues long. Trimming took 9 bases from V and 6 from J, leaving 10 bases between them. This CDR3 reads CASAMVDTQYF. As DNA, the CDR3 is TGTGCCAGTGCGATGGTGGATACGCAGTATTTT.

This rearrangement joins TRBV5-6 to TRBJ2-5; D gene unclear. Germline lookup yields CDR1 SGHDT and CDR2 YYEEEE. With 0 bases removed from V and 4 bases from J, the gap between germline ends came to 7 bases. The CDR3 spans 13 residues. The chain's CDR3 is CASSLGWLETQYF. Written as DNA, the CDR3 is TGTGCCAGCAGCTTGGGGTGGTTAGAGACCCAGTACTTC.

The chain joins TRBV7-6 to TRBJ2-1; weak D call: TRBD2 (5 bases). Germline-derived CDR1 and CDR2 are SGHVS and FNYEAQ. The CDR3 covers 15 residues. V shed 1 base and J shed 5 bases, with 12 bases lying between them. The CDR3 region is CASSLGTQVHNEQFF. The CDR3 DNA reads as TGTGCCAGCAGCTTAGGGACTCAGGTCCACAATGAGCAGTTCTTC. Supplemented by reference TRBV7-6 and TRBJ2-1, the full variable domain reads GAGVSQSPRYKVTKRGQDVALRCDPISGHVSLYWYRQALGQGPEFLTYFNYEAQQDKSGLPNDRFSAERPEGSISTLTIQRTEQRDSAMYRCASSLGTQVHNEQFFGPGTRLTVL.

The chain recombines TRBV19 with TRBJ2-3; perhaps TRBD1 as D (5 bases). V dropped 2 bases and J dropped 2 bases, with 11 bases sitting between them. This CDR3 comprises 15 residues. The germline gives CDR1 LNHDA, CDR2 SQIVND (reference sequence). The CDR3 DNA is TGTGCCAGTAGTATATCCCAGGGTGTCACAGATACGCAGTATTTT. The encoded protein is CASSISQGVTDTQYF.

The chain joins TRBV15 to TRBJ2-7, with TRBD1 matching 8 bases. The CDR3 covers 14 residues. Looked up from germline, CDR1 is LNHNV and CDR2 is YYDKDF (reference sequence). Trimming took 10 bases from V and 5 from J; bases not matched to a gene: 13. In DNA form, the CDR3 reads TGTGCCATTATGTCAGGACAGGGCTTTGACGAGCAGTACTTC. As protein: CAIMSGQGFDEQYF.

This clone was observed a single time. The chain uses TRBV27 and TRBJ2-3, with D perhaps TRBD1 (6 bases). There are 15 residues in the CDR3. Germline CDR1 reads MNHEY; CDR2 reads SMNVEV (reference sequence). V lost 3 bases and J 1 base, leaving 11 bases between the germline ends. The CDR3 sequence: CASSLMGHRTDTQYF. CDR3 DNA sequence: TGTGCCAGCAGTTTGATGGGACACCGCACAGATACGCAGTATTTT.

The genes are TRBV5-1 and TRBJ2-7, with 8 bases aligning to TRBD1. J was trimmed by 6 bases and V by 3 bases; bases with no gene match: 17. Looked up from germline, CDR1 is SGHRS and CDR2 is YFSETQ. The CDR3 totals 17 residues. The CDR3 region is CASSSGQGVGDRREQYF. The CDR3 bases are TGCGCCAGCAGCTCCGGACAGGGCGTCGGGGATCGGCGCGAGCAGTACTTC.